Following are 25 T cell receptor beta chains from one sample sequenced in a study of blood T cell repertoires in COVID-19. Clones were sequenced by immunoSEQ multiplex PCR, and TCRdb holds only the in-frame ones, with some missing. The table lists some 340,000 clones, over 70% of them singletons. Sequences were obtained from peripheral blood. The receptors were gathered from a man aged 30 to 45 with active or convalescent COVID-19.

V is TRBV5-5 and J is TRBJ2-2, with 12 bases matching TRBD2. The CDR3 sequence is 16 residues long. Trimming at V came to 4 bases and at J to 2 bases, leaving 3 bases not matched to a gene. The germline CDR1 and CDR2 sequences are SGHKS and YYEKEE (reference sequence). The DNA for the CDR3 is TGTGCCAGCAGCCCGACTAGCGGGAGTAACACCGGGGAGCTGTTTTTT. It encodes CASSPTSGSNTGELFF.

The V call is TRBV2, the J call TRBJ1-4; 8 nucleotides agree with TRBD1. V shed 3 bases, J shed 8 bases, and the junction held 5 bases outside the gene matches. Per the germline V gene, CDR1 is SNHLY and CDR2 is FYNNEI. The CDR3 contains 14 residues. The CDR3 DNA reads as TGTGCCAGCAGTGAGGGGACAGGCGCCGAAAAACTGTTTTTT. Translation: CASSEGTGAEKLFF.

This clone was picked up a small number of times. This chain links TRBV7-6 with TRBJ1-5, with D possibly TRBD1 on 5 matching bases. Germline assignment: CDR1 SGHVS and CDR2 FNYEAQ. This CDR3 has 15 amino acids. V lost 2 bases, J lost 2 bases, and 10 bases lay in between. The CDR3 DNA reads TGTGCCAGCAGCTTATATTGGGGGGGCAATCAGCCCCAGCATTTT. It is translated as CASSLYWGGNQPQHF.

V and J are TRBV5-1 and TRBJ2-1; D is possibly TRBD2 (6 bases). The V gene's germline CDR1 is SGHRS and CDR2 YFSETQ. This CDR3 has 16 amino acids. The V gene lost 1 base and the J gene lost 0 bases, with 11 bases spanning the gap. CDR3 in amino acids: CASSLLSGNSYNEQFF. For the CDR3, the DNA is TGCGCCAGCAGCTTGCTTAGCGGAAACTCCTACAATGAGCAGTTCTTC.

This chain uses TRBV7-2 with TRBJ2-3; 8 bases line up with TRBD1. In germline, CDR1 is SGHTA, CDR2 FQGNSA. CDR3 length: 14 residues. The V segment lost 6 bases and the J segment 1 base; nucleotides outside the gene matches: 3. The CDR3 coding sequence is TGTGCCAGCAGGGACAGGGCGGGCACAGATACGCAGTATTTT. This encodes CASRDRAGTDTQYF.

This chain joins TRBV27 and TRBJ1-4; 8 bases are shared with TRBD1. Per the germline V gene, CDR1 is MNHEY and CDR2 is SMNVEV (reference sequence). Germline trimming cut 5 bases from V and 11 bases from J; bases unmatched to any gene: 4. This CDR3 spans 12 amino acids. CDR3 protein: CASSQDRVKLFF. CDR3 nucleotide sequence: TGTGCCAGCAGTCAGGACAGGGTGAAACTGTTTTTT.

The chain is built from TRBV5-4 and TRBJ2-7, with D possibly being TRBD2 (5 bases). This CDR3 comprises 16 residues. V gave up 0 bases and J gave up 7 bases, with 20 bases separating them. CDR1 and CDR2 (germline): SGHNT, YYREEE (reference sequence). The DNA of the CDR3 is TGTGCCAGCAGCTTGGGGGCCAGCGGAGACCCCCTAGAGCAGTACTTC. This gives the protein CASSLGASGDPLEQYF.

The V call is TRBV28, the J call TRBJ1-6; D gene unclear. The CDR3 contains 15 residues. V was shortened by 1 base and J by 6 bases, with 10 bases between the two germline ends. Germline lookup yields CDR1 MDHEN and CDR2 SYDVKM. CDR3 protein: CASSLYLTVNSPLHF. The CDR3 coding sequence is TGTGCCAGCAGTTTATACCTCACAGTTAATTCACCCCTCCACTTT.

This clone was detected many times. This chain links TRBV5-8 with TRBJ1-2, with no clear D. V was cut by 1 base and J by 7 bases, with 14 bases left in between. CDR3 length: 14 amino acids. Germline-derived CDR1 and CDR2 are SGHTS and YDEGEE. The CDR3 bases are TGTGCCAGCAGCTTGTCTTTTATCCCGGGTGGCTACACCTTC. It specifies CASSLSFIPGGYTF.

This sequence joins TRBV28 and TRBJ2-1; 9 nucleotides line up with TRBD2. J was trimmed by 9 bases and V by 11 bases; bases with no gene match: 11. CDR3 size: 13 residues. CDR1 MDHEN and CDR2 SYDVKM come from the germline V gene. The CDR3 sequence: CAACLAGSREQFF. As DNA, the CDR3 is TGTGCCGCCTGTCTAGCGGGGTCCCGTGAGCAGTTCTTC.

CDR3 in DNA: TGTGCTAGTGGTTTGGGACCGGGACAGGGTTTTTACAATGAGCAGTTCTTC. Protein product: CASGLGPGQGFYNEQFF. J is TRBJ2-1 and V is TRBV12-5, with TRBD1 identical over 9 bases. The CDR3 spans 17 residues. V shed 1 base and J 4 bases; nucleotides not matched to a gene: 8. Germline values: CDR1 LGHNT, CDR2 FRNRAP. Full variable domain (rest looked up from reference TRBV12-5 and TRBJ2-1): DARVTQTPRHKVTEMGQEVTMRCQPILGHNTVFWYRQTMMQGLELLAYFRNRAPLDDSGMPKDRFSAEMPDATLATLKIQPSEPRDSAVYFCASGLGPGQGFYNEQFFGPGTRLTVL.

The chain recombines TRBV3-1 (or the pseudogene TRBV3-2) with TRBJ1-1, with TRBD1 as a possible D gene (5 bases). Trimming took off 5 bases at V and 7 bases at J, with 14 bases between the two ends. CDR1 is LGHDT, CDR2 YNNKEL, per germline (reference sequence). This CDR3 is built from 13 residues. CDR3 protein: CASSLQGYGEAFF. The CDR3 bases are TGTGCCAGCAGCTTGCAGGGTTATGGTGAAGCTTTCTTT.

The chain uses TRBV24-1 and TRBJ2-1; 10 bases line up with TRBD2. This CDR3 is built from 16 residues. Germline V gene data show CDR1 as KGHDR and CDR2 as SFDVKD. V lost 4 bases to trimming and J lost 0 bases; unmatched junction nucleotides: 2. The CDR3 nucleotides read TGTGCCACCAGTGACCCTAGCGGGGGCTCCTACAATGAGCAGTTCTTC. This encodes CATSDPSGGSYNEQFF.

This chain joins TRBV7-2 and TRBJ2-5, with TRBD1 as a possible D gene (6 bases). V was clipped by 10 bases and J by 5 bases, with 14 bases between them. Germline V CDR1 and CDR2: SGHTA, FQGNSA. The CDR3 extends over 12 amino acids. This chain's CDR3 is CAIDEGEETQYF. The CDR3 DNA reads TGTGCCATCGATGAGGGGGAGGAGACCCAGTACTTC. The full variable domain, with the rest looked up from reference TRBV7-2 and TRBJ2-5, is GAGVSQSPSNKVTEKGKDVELRCDPISGHTALYWYRQSLGQGLEFLIYFQGNSAPDKSGLPSDRFSAERTGGSVSTLTIQRTQQEDSAVYLCAIDEGEETQYFGPGTRLLVL.

The chain uses TRBV28 and TRBJ1-2, with no clear D. The CDR3 has 16 residues. The germline V and J ends were trimmed by 0 bases and 4 bases, with 15 bases remaining between them. Per germline, CDR1 MDHEN and CDR2 SYDVKM. The DNA for the CDR3 is TGTGCCAGCAGTTTATGGGCAGAGGCGCGGGGCTATGGCTACACCTTC. This sequence encodes CASSLWAEARGYGYTF.

The sample holds one count of this clone. The rearrangement joins TRBV5-1 to TRBJ2-7; 8 nucleotides align to TRBD2. Germline V gives CDR1 SGHRS, CDR2 YFSETQ. The V and J ends lost 4 bases and 0 bases, in that order; junction bases with no gene match: 9. This CDR3 comprises 16 residues. In DNA, the CDR3 is TGCGCCAGCAGCCCCGGGCGGGGGGCCCCCTCCTACGAGCAGTACTTC. This translates into CASSPGRGAPSYEQYF. The entire variable domain, with the rest obtained from reference TRBV5-1 and TRBJ2-7, is as follows: KAGVTQTPRYLIKTRGQQVTLSCSPISGHRSVSWYQQTPGQGLQFLFEYFSETQRNKGNFPGRFSGRQFSNSRSEMNVSTLELGDSALYLCASSPGRGAPSYEQYFGPGTRLTVT.

The V and J genes are TRBV5-4 and TRBJ2-2, with a possible D match to TRBD1 (6 bases). The CDR3 sequence is 15 residues long. Trimming removed 4 bases at V and 0 bases at J, with 10 bases between. Per germline, CDR1 SGHNT and CDR2 YYREEE (reference sequence). In DNA, the CDR3 is TGTGCCAGCAGCATCCGGACAGCGAACACCGGGGAGCTGTTTTTT. Translated: CASSIRTANTGELFF.

This sequence joins TRBV27 and TRBJ2-7; perhaps TRBD1 as D (7 bases). The CDR3 length is 12 residues. Per the germline V gene, CDR1 is MNHEY and CDR2 is SMNVEV (reference sequence). The V gene lost 8 bases and the J gene lost 5 bases, with 13 bases spanning the gap. The CDR3 DNA is TGTGCCAGCGCCTCAGGGGGGCACGAGCAGTACTTC. This sequence encodes CASASGGHEQYF.

J is TRBJ2-4 and V is TRBV6-2 or TRBV6-3, with TRBD2 matching 8 bases. Losses at the gene ends were 2 bases for V and 13 bases for J; bases not matched to a gene: 7. The CDR3 totals 13 residues. Looked up from germline, CDR1 is MNHEY and CDR2 is SVGEGT. In nucleotides, the CDR3 is TGTGCCAGCAGTTACGATGAGGTAGCGGGGCAGTACTTC. Protein: CASSYDEVAGQYF.

V and J are TRBV15 and TRBJ2-3; 9 nucleotides line up with TRBD2. V dropped 5 bases and J dropped 4; count of bases not matched to a gene: 13. Per the germline V gene, CDR1 is LNHNV and CDR2 is YYDKDF (reference sequence). The CDR3 totals 17 residues. The CDR3 is CATSSDRGGLASDTQYF. For the CDR3, the DNA is TGTGCCACCAGCTCAGATCGGGGGGGACTAGCATCAGATACGCAGTATTTT.

This clone was seen a single time. The V and J genes are TRBV4-2 and TRBJ2-4, with 14 positions matching TRBD2. This CDR3 is built from 16 residues. Germline CDR1 reads LGHNA; CDR2 reads YNFKEQ. J gave up 5 bases and V 3 bases, and 3 bases lay outside the gene matches. The CDR3 loop is CASSHEGLAGENIQYF. DNA of the CDR3: TGTGCCAGCAGCCACGAGGGACTAGCGGGGGAAAACATTCAGTACTTC.

The V and J genes are TRBV5-1 and TRBJ1-5, with D uncertain. The V gene's germline CDR1 is SGHRS and CDR2 YFSETQ. Trimming removed 0 bases at V and 3 bases at J, with 10 bases between. The CDR3 sequence is 15 residues long. This CDR3 reads CASSLASGNNQPQHF. Here the CDR3 DNA reads TGCGCCAGCAGCTTGGCCAGTGGCAACAATCAGCCCCAGCATTTT.

V and J are TRBV24-1 and TRBJ1-2, with unresolved D. The germline V and J ends were trimmed by 3 bases and 6 bases, with 7 bases remaining between them. Looked up from germline, CDR1 is KGHDR and CDR2 is SFDVKD. This CDR3 is 12 amino acids long. CDR3 sequence reads: CATSDLQDGYTF. The CDR3 DNA follows: TGTGCCACCAGTGATCTGCAGGATGGCTACACCTTC.

J is TRBJ2-1 and V is TRBV30, with a tentative D call TRBD1 (5 bases). V lost 3 bases to trimming and J lost 6 bases, with 12 bases between them. CDR1 is GTSNPN and CDR2 is SVGIG in the germline V gene (reference sequence). This CDR3 contains 13 residues. The CDR3 sequence: CAWSVGAVNEQFF. As DNA, the CDR3 is TGTGCCTGGAGCGTAGGGGCAGTCAATGAGCAGTTCTTC.

The chain employs TRBV27 and TRBJ1-2; D is possibly TRBD1 (6 bases). Trimming shortened V by 2 bases and J by 3 bases, and 10 bases separated the two germline ends. Germline V CDR1 and CDR2: MNHEY, SMNVEV (reference sequence). The CDR3 is 14 amino acids. The CDR3 DNA reads as TGTGCCAGCAGTTTAGACAGGTCCTACTATGGCTACACCTTC. It is translated as CASSLDRSYYGYTF.